This T cell receptor (beta chain) originates from a study of CD8 T cells in Susac syndrome. This CDR3 has 14 amino acids. Germline CDR1 is SGHDT and CDR2 is YYEEEE. V gave up 4 bases and J gave up 5 bases, with 12 bases separating them. A quantity of about 0.5 to 1 ug RNA underwent reverse transcription using random hexamers. Amplification of TCR beta CDR3 was carried out by immunoSEQ multiplex PCR, which covered 54 Vbeta and 13 Jbeta segments. TCRdb re-analysed the immunoSEQ multiplex PCR reads in MiXCR, keeping a single row per CDR3 protein. This sample has about 200,000 distinct CDR3 sequences; roughly nine tenths occur once, and the top ten carry about 0.12%. Sequencing of TCR beta covered CD8+ and CD4+ T cells obtained from blood.

This rearrangement joins TRBV5-6 to TRBJ2-2; no reliable D call. The sequence came from a human donor with multiple sclerosis. Material for sequencing was CD8+ T cells from PBMCs. The CDR3 region has the DNA TGTGCCAGCAGCCCGGGCAGGCTAACCGGGGAGCTGTTTTTT. This encodes CASSPGRLTGELFF.